This T cell receptor (beta chain) was documented in a study of blood T cell repertoires in COVID-19. Across the whole study: T cells, B-cell-depleted T cells, or PBMCs supplied cDNA or gDNA.

V was clipped by 4 bases and J by 8 bases, with 9 bases between them. This CDR3 is built from 12 residues. This clone is a singleton in its sample. Profiled with immunoSEQ multiplex PCR; TCRdb holds only in-frame clones, not every one. The sample holds around 84,000 clones, approximately 80% seen once. The sequencing input was peripheral blood. The TCR sequence derives from a woman aged 40 to 49 with active or convalescent COVID-19. This chain connects TRBV12-3 or TRBV12-4 to TRBJ2-1; D call uncertain. The DNA of the CDR3 is TGTGCCAGCAGTTCTAAGCTCGATGAGCAGTTCTTC. Protein product: CASSSKLDEQFF.